These T cell receptor beta chains were read from a single sample in a study of immune characterization of retroperitoneal liposarcoma. TCRdb reprocessed the PCR reads via MiXCR and lists one record per CDR3 protein. The data contain some 10,000 distinct CDR3 sequences, about 30% of them seen just once; the ten biggest clones take up roughly 8.5%. Sequencing used tumor tissue. These receptor sequences come from a female donor with retroperitoneal liposarcoma. The CDR3 runs from the conserved cysteine through the conserved F or W. Fields, in order: clone size, V gene, J gene, D gene, CDR3 protein, CDR3 DNA. A D gene is named only where the DNA matches it firmly. Some rows have no size entry. The others give once, few or many, or a class for an expanded clone.

clone_size: few
v_call: TRBV11-3
j_call: TRBJ1-3
d_call: .
cdr3_aa: CASSSQGRVTIYF
cdr3_nt: TGTGCCAGCAGCTCCCAAGGAAGGGTCACCATATATTTT

clone_size: few
v_call: TRBV27
j_call: TRBJ2-7
d_call: TRBD1
cdr3_aa: CASSSGDRGYEQYF
cdr3_nt: TGTGCCAGCAGTTCCGGGGACAGGGGCTACGAGCAGTACTTC

clone_size: .
v_call: TRBV6-6
j_call: TRBJ1-2
d_call: .
cdr3_aa: CASSSFGTAYYGYTF
cdr3_nt: TGTGCCAGCAGTTCTTTCGGGACGGCATACTATGGCTACACCTTC

clone_size: .
v_call: TRBV19
j_call: TRBJ2-7
d_call: TRBD2
cdr3_aa: CASSIVPGGYEQYF
cdr3_nt: TGTGCCAGTAGTATCGTCCCGGGAGGCTACGAGCAGTACTTC

clone_size: .
v_call: TRBV27
j_call: TRBJ2-1
d_call: .
cdr3_aa: CASSLSPNLGTYNEQFF
cdr3_nt: TGTGCCAGCAGTTTATCGCCCAACCTCGGCACCTACAATGAGCAGTTCTTC

clone_size: .
v_call: TRBV12-3/TRBV12-4
j_call: TRBJ1-1
d_call: .
cdr3_aa: CASSLWGNTEAFF
cdr3_nt: TGTGCCAGCAGTTTGTGGGGGAACACTGAAGCTTTCTTT

clone_size: .
v_call: TRBV12-3/TRBV12-4
j_call: TRBJ1-1
d_call: TRBD1
cdr3_aa: CASSFWTGNTEAFF
cdr3_nt: TGTGCCAGCAGTTTTTGGACAGGGAACACTGAAGCTTTCTTT

clone_size: many
v_call: TRBV7-6
j_call: TRBJ1-2
d_call: .
cdr3_aa: CASSPVRESYGYTF
cdr3_nt: TGTGCCAGCAGCCCCGTCAGGGAAAGCTATGGCTACACCTTC

clone_size: few
v_call: TRBV7-9
j_call: TRBJ2-5
d_call: .
cdr3_aa: CASSYELGISPYNEQYF
cdr3_nt: TGTGCCAGCAGCTACGAACTGGGAATATCTCCCTACAATGAGCAGTACTTC

clone_size: .
v_call: TRBV6-4
j_call: TRBJ2-3
d_call: .
cdr3_aa: CASSETAASTDTQYF
cdr3_nt: TGTGCCAGCAGTGAAACCGCGGCTAGCACAGATACGCAGTATTTT

clone_size: many
v_call: TRBV7-2
j_call: TRBJ2-1
d_call: .
cdr3_aa: CASTPPTRKETQFF
cdr3_nt: TGTGCCAGCACCCCCCCGACTAGGAAGGAGACCCAGTTCTTC

clone_size: .
v_call: TRBV11-3
j_call: TRBJ2-7
d_call: .
cdr3_aa: CASSLDSPSEQYF
cdr3_nt: TGTGCCAGCAGCTTAGATTCCCCCAGCGAGCAGTACTTC

clone_size: .
v_call: TRBV5-6
j_call: TRBJ2-5
d_call: .
cdr3_aa: CASSLGPGFEQYF
cdr3_nt: TGTGCCAGCAGCTTAGGGCCAGGGTTTGAGCAGTACTTC

clone_size: once
v_call: TRBV19
j_call: TRBJ1-1
d_call: .
cdr3_aa: CASSMATGSAESFF
cdr3_nt: TGTGCCAGTAGTATGGCGACAGGCAGCGCTGAATCTTTCTTT

clone_size: .
v_call: TRBV12-3/TRBV12-4
j_call: TRBJ2-7
d_call: TRBD2
cdr3_aa: CASSSSGTSYEQYF
cdr3_nt: TGTGCCAGCAGTTCTAGCGGGACCTCCTACGAGCAGTACTTC

clone_size: few
v_call: TRBV10-3
j_call: TRBJ2-1
d_call: .
cdr3_aa: CAISNIAIYEQFF
cdr3_nt: TGTGCCATCAGTAATATTGCGATCTACGAGCAGTTCTTC

clone_size: .
v_call: TRBV4-1
j_call: TRBJ2-2
d_call: .
cdr3_aa: CASSHDLNTGELFF
cdr3_nt: TGCGCCAGCAGCCATGACCTAAACACCGGGGAGCTGTTTTTT

clone_size: many
v_call: TRBV12-3/TRBV12-4
j_call: TRBJ2-5
d_call: .
cdr3_aa: CASSFLRSNEQYF
cdr3_nt: TGTGCCAGCAGTTTTCTTAGGAGCAATGAGCAGTACTTC

clone_size: many
v_call: TRBV6-6
j_call: TRBJ2-7
d_call: .
cdr3_aa: CASSYKGLYEQYF
cdr3_nt: TGTGCCAGCAGTTACAAGGGCCTCTACGAGCAGTACTTC

clone_size: many
v_call: TRBV6-1
j_call: TRBJ2-2
d_call: .
cdr3_aa: CASKIPGPDTGELFF
cdr3_nt: TGTGCCAGCAAAATACCGGGACCCGACACCGGGGAGCTGTTTTTT

clone_size: .
v_call: TRBV6-1
j_call: TRBJ2-3
d_call: .
cdr3_aa: CASSEATDTQYF
cdr3_nt: TGTGCCAGCAGTGAAGCCACAGATACGCAGTATTTT

clone_size: medium-sized
v_call: TRBV6-1
j_call: TRBJ2-6
d_call: .
cdr3_aa: CASRPDGAGANVLTF
cdr3_nt: TGTGCCAGCAGACCCGACGGGGCCGGGGCCAACGTCCTGACTTTC

clone_size: medium-sized
v_call: TRBV6-1
j_call: TRBJ2-1
d_call: .
cdr3_aa: CASIIGTSYNEQFF
cdr3_nt: TGTGCCAGCATAATAGGGACTTCCTACAATGAGCAGTTCTTC

clone_size: few
v_call: TRBV6-1
j_call: TRBJ2-6
d_call: .
cdr3_aa: CASTPQASGANVLTF
cdr3_nt: TGTGCCAGCACTCCGCAGGCCTCTGGGGCCAACGTCCTGACTTTC

clone_size: .
v_call: TRBV12-3/TRBV12-4
j_call: TRBJ2-5
d_call: .
cdr3_aa: CASSLSSRGATQYF
cdr3_nt: TGTGCCAGCAGTTTATCGAGCCGCGGGGCAACCCAGTACTTC

clone_size: few
v_call: TRBV6-5
j_call: TRBJ2-3
d_call: .
cdr3_aa: CASSETGWYTQYF
cdr3_nt: TGTGCCAGCAGTGAAACGGGATGGTATACGCAGTATTTT

clone_size: many
v_call: TRBV7-6
j_call: TRBJ1-4
d_call: .
cdr3_aa: CASSSSGRSEKLFF
cdr3_nt: TGTGCCAGCAGCTCCTCAGGGAGGAGTGAAAAACTGTTTTTT

clone_size: few
v_call: TRBV7-2
j_call: TRBJ2-2
d_call: .
cdr3_aa: CASSLGDSNTGELFF
cdr3_nt: TGTGCCAGCAGCTTAGGTGACAGCAACACCGGGGAGCTGTTTTTT

clone_size: .
v_call: TRBV10-1
j_call: TRBJ2-2
d_call: TRBD1
cdr3_aa: CASEGATGELFF
cdr3_nt: TGCGCCAGCGAGGGGGCCACCGGGGAGCTGTTTTTT

clone_size: few
v_call: TRBV12-3/TRBV12-4
j_call: TRBJ2-7
d_call: .
cdr3_aa: CASRPGRSSYEQYF
cdr3_nt: TGTGCCAGCAGGCCTGGGAGGAGCTCCTACGAGCAGTACTTC